Included here is one T cell receptor (beta chain) sequence, with context. What it recognizes is unknown. These data are taken from a study of blood T cells in healthy people across ages. The study, taken as a whole, reports: Naive T cell percentage showed a strong correlation with the diversity of TCR beta.

It was with a sample-barcoded 5' primer and a J-beta primer mix that a second PCR of roughly 7 to 12 cycles was run. TCRdb re-analysed the 5' RACE reads in MiXCR, keeping a single row per CDR3 protein. The sample includes 850,000 to 1,000,000 distinct CDR3 sequences, 45% to 60% of them seen just once. Germline V lookup: CDR1 MGHDK, CDR2 SYGVNS. The CDR3 extends over 13 amino acids. V lost 8 bases to trimming and J lost 6 bases, with 14 bases between them. Material for sequencing was blood. This sequence was found in a woman aged 60 to 75 in good health. This rearrangement joins TRBV25-1 to TRBJ1-5; no reliable D call. The CDR3 DNA sequence: TGTGCCAGCTCAGCCGGTTCTGGTCAGCCCCAGCATTTT. This encodes CASSAGSGQPQHF.